In its sample, the clone carrying this T cell receptor (beta chain) was seen a few times. This entry belongs to a study of blood T cell repertoires in COVID-19. Patients in Seattle were enrolled during active infection, then followed longitudinally. Original processing notes: Amplification of reference gene primers was used by the study to estimate nucleated cell counts. TCRdb's copy holds only in-frame clones and misses some; the assay was immunoSEQ multiplex PCR. The DNA gave D and trimming, while V, J and clone size come from that table. Of 500,000 to 600,000 clones detected, roughly nine tenths appear once; the ten largest clones hold roughly 7.4%. The CDR3 sequence is 13 residues long.

This TCR was recovered from a woman in her forties or fifties with COVID-19, enrolled during active disease. V gene TRBV21-1 combines with J gene TRBJ2-7; the table assigns TRBD1, which was not confirmed against the DNA. TRBV21-1 is a documented pseudogene. The sequencing sample was made of peripheral blood. In nucleotides, the CDR3 is TGTGCCAACTTAAAAGGACAGCCCTACGAGCAGTACTTC. It specifies CANLKGQPYEQYF.